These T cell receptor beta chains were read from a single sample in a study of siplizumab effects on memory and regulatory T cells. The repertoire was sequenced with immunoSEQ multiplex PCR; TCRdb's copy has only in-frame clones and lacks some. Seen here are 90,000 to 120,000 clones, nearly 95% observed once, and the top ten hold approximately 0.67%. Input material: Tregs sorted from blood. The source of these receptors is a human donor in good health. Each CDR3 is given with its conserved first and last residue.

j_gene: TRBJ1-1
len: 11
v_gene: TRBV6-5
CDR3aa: CASSSLGEAFF

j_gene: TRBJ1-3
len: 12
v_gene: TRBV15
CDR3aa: CATSRDGNTIYF

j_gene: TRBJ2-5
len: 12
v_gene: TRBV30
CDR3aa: CAWRIAQETQYF

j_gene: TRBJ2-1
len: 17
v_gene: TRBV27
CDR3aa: CASSLYRRASSYNEQFF

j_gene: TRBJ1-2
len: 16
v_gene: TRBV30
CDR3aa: CAWSPNRRVPLTGYTF

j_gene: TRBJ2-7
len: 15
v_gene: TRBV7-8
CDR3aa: CASSLFGTGAYEQYF

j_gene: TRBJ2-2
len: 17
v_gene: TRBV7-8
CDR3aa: CASSLLAGRLDTGELFF

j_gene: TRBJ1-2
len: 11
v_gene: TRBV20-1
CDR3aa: CSADRPFGYTF

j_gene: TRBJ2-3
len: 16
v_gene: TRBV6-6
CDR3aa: CASSYGLARATDTQYF

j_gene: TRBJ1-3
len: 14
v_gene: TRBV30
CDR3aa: CAWSHPNLGNTIYF

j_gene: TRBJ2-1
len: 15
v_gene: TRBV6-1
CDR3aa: CASSLTGSSYNEQFF

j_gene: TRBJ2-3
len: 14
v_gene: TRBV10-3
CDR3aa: CAISEQGRTDTQYF

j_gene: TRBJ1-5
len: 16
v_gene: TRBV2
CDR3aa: CASSSPGHTDGQPQHF

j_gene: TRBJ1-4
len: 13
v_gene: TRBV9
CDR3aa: CASSAVRGSKLFF

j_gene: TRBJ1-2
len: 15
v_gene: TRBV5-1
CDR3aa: CASSLRAEAAYGYTF

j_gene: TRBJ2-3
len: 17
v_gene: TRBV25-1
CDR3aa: CASSEWGAGGGTDTQYF

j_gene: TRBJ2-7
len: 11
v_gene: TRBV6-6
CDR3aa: CASSYVGEQYF

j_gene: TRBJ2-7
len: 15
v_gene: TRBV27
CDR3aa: CASSPTGGKSYEQYF

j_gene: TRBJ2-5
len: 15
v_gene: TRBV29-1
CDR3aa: CSVRQAGTPQETQYF

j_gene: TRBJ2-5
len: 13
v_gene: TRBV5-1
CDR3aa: CASSKGLAGTQYF

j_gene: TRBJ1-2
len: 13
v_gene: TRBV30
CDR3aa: CAWSGSVRSGYTF

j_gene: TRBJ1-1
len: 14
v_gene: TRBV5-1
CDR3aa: CASSFGQPNTEAFF

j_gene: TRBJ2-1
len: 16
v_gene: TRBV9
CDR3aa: CASSVGQLSSYNEQFF

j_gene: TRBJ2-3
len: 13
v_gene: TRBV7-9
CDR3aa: CASSPPMTDTQYF

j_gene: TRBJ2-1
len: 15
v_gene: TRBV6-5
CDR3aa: CASSPAWGSYHEQFF

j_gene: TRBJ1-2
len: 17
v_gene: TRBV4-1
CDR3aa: CASSQGLLGDSPDGYTF

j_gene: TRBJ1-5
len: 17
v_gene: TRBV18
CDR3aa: CASSPNPRQGEDQPQHF

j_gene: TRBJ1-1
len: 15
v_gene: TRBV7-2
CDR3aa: CASSLGGRMNTEAFF

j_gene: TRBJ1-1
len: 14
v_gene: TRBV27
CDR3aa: CASIRDRRGTEAFF

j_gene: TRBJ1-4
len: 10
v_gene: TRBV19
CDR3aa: CASKNEKLFF

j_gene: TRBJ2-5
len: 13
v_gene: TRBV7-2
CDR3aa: CASSLQGSKTQYF

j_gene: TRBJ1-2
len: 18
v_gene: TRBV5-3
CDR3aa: CARSFTRYRRGPDYGYTF

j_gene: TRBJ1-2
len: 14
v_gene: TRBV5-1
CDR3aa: CASSLALGDYGYTF

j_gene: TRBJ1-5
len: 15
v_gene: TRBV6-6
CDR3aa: CASSYPTGSNQPQHF

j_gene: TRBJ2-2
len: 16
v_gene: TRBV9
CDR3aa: CASSAPGSAPTGELFF

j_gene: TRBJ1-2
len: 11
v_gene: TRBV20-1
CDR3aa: CSGKELDGYTF

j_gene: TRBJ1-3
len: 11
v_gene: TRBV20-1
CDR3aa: CSARAGNTIYF

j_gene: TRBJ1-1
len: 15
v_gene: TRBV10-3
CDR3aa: CAIREGGRENTEAFF

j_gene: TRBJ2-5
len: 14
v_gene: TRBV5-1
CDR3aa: CASSLRLVTETQYF

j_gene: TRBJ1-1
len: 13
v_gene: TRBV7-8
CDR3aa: CASSWGHVAEAFF

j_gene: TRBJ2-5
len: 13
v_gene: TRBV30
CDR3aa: CAWNLGFQETQYF

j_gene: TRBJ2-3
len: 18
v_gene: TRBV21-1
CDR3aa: CASSKAAAFGAPRNTQYF

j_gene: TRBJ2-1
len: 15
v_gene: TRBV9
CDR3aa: CASTNGDRVYNEQFF

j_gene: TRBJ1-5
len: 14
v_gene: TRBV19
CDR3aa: CASNALRGIQPQHF

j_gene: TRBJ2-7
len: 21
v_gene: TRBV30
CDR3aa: CAWSRRSTSRGTSGSLYEQYF

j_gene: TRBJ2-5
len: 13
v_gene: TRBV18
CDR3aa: CASSPLGVETQYF

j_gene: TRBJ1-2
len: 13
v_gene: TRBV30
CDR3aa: CAWRFPPNYGYTF

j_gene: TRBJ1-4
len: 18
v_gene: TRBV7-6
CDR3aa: CASSPRARGRGTNEKLFF

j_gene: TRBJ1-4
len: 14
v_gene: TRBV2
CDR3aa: CASSEQGVNEKLFF

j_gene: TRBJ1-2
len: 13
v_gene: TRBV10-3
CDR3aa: CAISDGQAYGYTF

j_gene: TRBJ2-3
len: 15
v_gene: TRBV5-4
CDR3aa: CASSWGADSTDTQYF

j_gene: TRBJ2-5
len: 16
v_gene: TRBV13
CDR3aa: CASSSRELAVKETQYF

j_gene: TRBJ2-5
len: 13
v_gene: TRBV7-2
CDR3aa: CASSLAREETQYF

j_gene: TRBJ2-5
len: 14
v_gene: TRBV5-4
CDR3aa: CASSLESGIETQYF

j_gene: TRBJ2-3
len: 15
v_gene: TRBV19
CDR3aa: CASSDAGALTDTQYF

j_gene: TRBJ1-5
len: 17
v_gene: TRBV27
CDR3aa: CASSLFAGGRSNQPQHF

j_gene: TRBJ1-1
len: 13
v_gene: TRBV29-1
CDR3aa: CSVDGGQWTEAFF

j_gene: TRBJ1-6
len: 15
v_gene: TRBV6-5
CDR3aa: CASRNRGGLNSPLHF

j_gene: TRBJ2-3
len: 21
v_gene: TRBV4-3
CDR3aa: CASSQEGGLSRRESSTDTQYF